Listed here is a single TCR beta chain. The data belong to a study of T cell changes during pregnancy in multiple sclerosis. V lost 3 bases, J lost 4 bases, and 12 bases lay in between. Germline CDR1 LNHDA, CDR2 SQIVND (reference sequence). The CDR3 length is 14 residues. Clones were read by immunoSEQ multiplex PCR, and TCRdb kept only the in-frame ones, dropping some. Here the sample spans some 85,000 clones, roughly 93% being singletons. This sequence joins TRBV19 and TRBJ1-1; no clear D gene. This sequence originates from a female donor with multiple sclerosis, enrolled in a pregnancy study. Sequences were derived from peripheral blood, sampled in the third trimester of pregnancy. The CDR3 sequence is CASSIGEYGTEAFF. The CDR3 region has the DNA TGTGCCAGTAGTATCGGGGAGTACGGCACTGAAGCTTTCTTT.